A selection of T cell receptor beta chains follows, all from one sample in a study of blood T cell repertoires in COVID-19. Repertoires were generated with immunoSEQ multiplex PCR, while TCRdb's copy carries only in-frame clones and drops some. The data hold some 40,000 clones, with about 88% observed a single time. Sequencing was done on a sample of peripheral blood. The receptors shown here come from a human donor in a cohort sampled during active COVID-19. Each CDR3 is given with its conserved first and last residue. D genes are given only for firm matches. The size entry is marked missing in some rows and otherwise reads once, few, many or a size class.

size	J	D	V	CDR3	DNA
-	TRBJ1-1	-	TRBV6-6	CASRDKLNTEAFF	TGTGCCAGCAGGGACAAACTGAACACTGAAGCTTTCTTT
-	TRBJ1-1	-	TRBV27	CASSLQGMNTEAFF	TGTGCCAGCAGTTTGCAGGGGATGAACACTGAAGCTTTCTTT
-	TRBJ2-7	-	TRBV28	CASSLGSYEQYF	TGTGCCAGCAGTTTAGGGAGCTACGAGCAGTACTTC
-	TRBJ2-7	TRBD1	TRBV19	CASSGTGTGTYEQYF	TGTGCCAGTAGTGGAACCGGGACAGGTACCTACGAGCAGTACTTC
-	TRBJ2-2	TRBD2	TRBV5-1	CASSLGLAGGPTGELFF	TGCGCCAGCAGCCTGGGACTAGCGGGGGGGCCGACCGGGGAGCTGTTTTTT
-	TRBJ2-7	-	TRBV7-8	CASSLAGGAGEQYF	TGTGCCAGCAGCTTAGCTGGGGGGGCCGGGGAGCAGTACTTC
-	TRBJ2-5	TRBD2	TRBV7-6	CASSSLAGGHQETQYF	TGTGCCAGCAGCTCTCTAGCGGGGGGACACCAAGAGACCCAGTACTTC
-	TRBJ2-6	-	TRBV7-9	CASSRASGLHSGANVLTF	TGTGCCAGCAGCCGAGCCAGCGGGCTACACTCTGGGGCCAACGTCCTGACTTTC
-	TRBJ1-2	-	TRBV28	CASSQGYGYTF	TGTGCCAGCAGTCAGGGGTATGGCTACACCTTC
few	TRBJ2-1	TRBD1	TRBV11-2	CASSSLFGDRALFF	TGTGCCAGCAGCTCACTCTTCGGCGACAGGGCCCTATTCTTC
once	TRBJ2-7	TRBD1	TRBV6-5	CASSYAGGLSYEQYF	TGTGCCAGCAGTTACGCAGGGGGCCTCTCCTACGAGCAGTACTTC
-	TRBJ2-4	TRBD1	TRBV2	CASSTGGSVAKNIQYF	TGTGCCAGCAGTACAGGGGGCTCCGTGGCCAAAAACATTCAGTACTTC
-	TRBJ1-1	-	TRBV28	CASSPTRIPEAFF	TGTGCCAGCAGTCCAACACGAATCCCTGAAGCTTTCTTT
-	TRBJ1-2	-	TRBV27	CASSSHGEYYGYTF	TGTGCCAGCAGTTCACACGGGGAATACTATGGCTACACCTTC
once	TRBJ1-4	TRBD1	TRBV7-9	CASSFGTGVEKLFF	TGTGCCAGCAGCTTCGGGACAGGGGTTGAAAAACTGTTTTTT
-	TRBJ1-2	TRBD1	TRBV5-4	CASSWDSEGYTF	TGTGCCAGCAGCTGGGACAGTGAAGGCTACACCTTC
-	TRBJ2-3	TRBD2	TRBV5-6	CASSLAGRGGSDTQYF	TGTGCCAGCAGCTTGGCCGGGCGGGGGGGCTCAGATACGCAGTATTTT
-	TRBJ2-4	-	TRBV20-1	CSASEGQRRGIQYF	TGCAGTGCTAGTGAGGGACAGCGGAGGGGCATTCAGTACTTC
-	TRBJ2-7	TRBD1	TRBV6-5	CASTRDRDSYEQYF	TGTGCCAGCACCCGGGACAGGGACTCCTACGAGCAGTACTTC
-	TRBJ2-1	TRBD2	TRBV14	CASSPGGRGGSYNEQFF	TGTGCCAGCAGCCCAGGTGGGCGGGGGGGCTCCTACAATGAGCAGTTCTTC
-	TRBJ2-5	-	TRBV5-8	CASSLSFRQETQYF	TGTGCCAGCAGCTTGAGTTTCAGACAAGAGACCCAGTACTTC
-	TRBJ1-5	TRBD1	TRBV15	CATSRANRVGTGADNQPQHF	TGTGCCACCAGCAGAGCGAATCGGGTGGGGACAGGGGCCGACAATCAGCCCCAGCATTTT
-	TRBJ2-7	-	TRBV3-1/TRBV3-2	CASSPSIGWGPTF	TGTGCCAGCAGCCCCTCCATCGGGTGGGGGCCCACCTTC
-	TRBJ2-3	-	TRBV2	CASSVGVADTQYF	TGTGCCAGCAGTGTCGGGGTTGCAGATACGCAGTATTTT
-	TRBJ1-5	-	TRBV6-1	CASSELGSHPNQPQHF	TGTGCCAGCAGTGAACTAGGCAGCCACCCCAATCAGCCCCAGCATTTT
-	TRBJ2-7	TRBD1	TRBV15	CATSRSGDRGPANF	TGTGCCACCAGCAGAAGTGGGGACAGAGGACCCGCGAACTTC
-	TRBJ1-1	-	TRBV7-9	CASSLQGGTEAFF	TGTGCCAGCAGCCTTCAGGGAGGAACTGAAGCTTTCTTT